This T cell receptor beta chain came from a study of identical twins. Study-wide findings and caveats: Where out-of-frame alpha sequences were twin-shared, they showed excess low generation probability. Twin sharing of out-of-frame TCR alpha was underestimated by models in monozygotic pairs. While abundant cord blood beta clonotypes carried fewer insertions, memory repertoires showed no such pattern.

Trimming cost V 5 bases and J 2 bases, with 9 bases left between them. The CDR3 is 13 residues long. A universal primer site was created by template switching, with the cDNA bearing unique molecular identifiers. TCRdb recomputed calls from the 5' RACE reads with MiXCR, one row per CDR3 protein. The sample has fewer than 550,000 distinct CDR3 sequences; roughly 15% are singletons. On this clonotype itself: Its antigen remains unknown.

This sample was also put to use in a study of yellow fever vaccine responses in identical twins.

The chain is built from TRBV12-3 or TRBV12-4 and TRBJ1-1; D gene ambiguous. The sample taken for sequencing was CD4+ T cells sorted from blood. The receptor's source is a woman under 30 in good health. CDR3 DNA sequence: TGTGCCAGCAGTAACGGGATTAACACTGAAGCTTTCTTT. Translation: CASSNGINTEAFF.